These 21 T cell receptor beta chains share one sample of origin, sequenced in a study of Ad26.COV2.S vaccination and SARS-CoV-2 variants. Described treatment: roughly 20 received Ad26.COV2.S at low or high dose, single or two shots; five or six received placebo; per-sample allocation not given. Material that was analyzed had been drawn on day 63 after the first vaccine or placebo injection. Generated by immunoSEQ multiplex PCR, the TCRdb table keeps only in-frame clones and is missing some. The sample holds 300,000 to 450,000 clones, more than 75% seen once. The source material was peripheral blood, sampled in a trial of Ad26.COV2.S vaccine versus placebo. These receptors all come from a person between 18 and 65 years old who received the Ad26.COV2.S COVID-19 vaccine or a placebo.

This CDR3 is CASSLTSEQYF. The CDR3 nucleotides are TGTGCCAGCAGCTTAACGAGCGAGCAGTACTTC. The V and J genes are TRBV11-2 and TRBJ2-7; D remains ambiguous. V lost 2 bases and J lost 6, with 5 bases in between. The germline V gene has CDR1 SGHAT and CDR2 FQNNGV. There are 11 residues in the CDR3.

Remarks on this clone: Germline is not matched at one junction end, which may reflect a read error. The same CDR3 is also encoded by other DNA sequences in this sample. J is TRBJ1-5 and V is TRBV28; tentative D call: TRBD1 (5 bases). Germline CDR1 reads MDHEN; CDR2 reads SYDVKM. CDR3 length equals 17 residues. The CDR3 loop reads CASSFEGTRWSNQPQHF. CDR3 bases: TGTGCCAGCAGTTTTGAAGGGACTAGATGGAGCAATCAGCCTCAGCATTTT. Combining the CDR3 with reference TRBV28 and TRBJ1-5 gives the whole variable domain DVKVTQSSRYLVKRTGEKVFLECVQDMDHENMFWYRQDPGLGLRLIYFSYDVKMKEKGDIPEGYSVSREKKERFSLILESASTNQTSMYLCASSFEGTRWSNQPQHFGDGTRLSIL.

The gene calls are TRBV11-3 and TRBJ2-7; D unclear. CDR1 SGHNT and CDR2 YENEEA come from the germline V gene. The V gene lost 2 bases and the J gene lost 5 bases, with 10 bases spanning the gap. This CDR3 region has 13 residues. In nucleotides, the CDR3 is TGTGCCAGCAGCTTATCTGAAGAGGACGAGCAGTACTTC. The encoded protein is CASSLSEEDEQYF.

This clone was seen only once. Its ends do not fully match the called genes, so a read error is possible. CDR3 DNA sequence: TGTGTCAGCAGTTACGCAGGGAAGCAAGAGACCCAGTACTTC. It translates to CVSSYAGKQETQYF. V gene TRBV6-5 combines with J gene TRBJ2-5; a possible D gene is TRBD1 (5 bases). Germline V gene lookup returns CDR1 MNHEY and CDR2 SVGAGI. The CDR3 contains 14 residues.

The CDR3 is CASSPGTSGRYNEQFF. CDR3 bases: TGTGCCAGCAGCCCGGGGACTAGCGGGAGATACAATGAGCAGTTCTTC. J is TRBJ2-1 and V is TRBV13, with 14 bases that match TRBD2. The germline V gene encodes CDR1 PRHDT and CDR2 FYEKMQ (reference sequence). The CDR3 spans 16 residues. Trimming at V came to 5 bases and at J to 4 bases, leaving 4 bases not matched to a gene. Complete variable domain (other parts from reference TRBV13 and TRBJ2-1): AAGVIQSPRHLIKEKRETATLKCYPIPRHDTVYWYQQGPGQDPQFLISFYEKMQSDKGSIPDRFSAQQFSDYHSELNMSSLELGDSALYFCASSPGTSGRYNEQFFGPGTRLTVL.

This clone was counted between two and nine times. CDR3 region: CASSPQDTYEQYF. DNA for the CDR3: TGTGCCAGCAGTCCTCAGGACACCTACGAGCAGTACTTC. The V and J genes are TRBV2 and TRBJ2-7; tentative D call: TRBD1 (5 bases). This CDR3 is built from 13 residues. Germline CDR1 and CDR2: SNHLY and FYNNEI. The ends were cut back, 5 bases at V and 2 bases at J, with 10 bases in the middle. The variable domain in full, completed from reference TRBV2 and TRBJ2-7, reads EPEVTQTPSHQVTQMGQEVILRCVPISNHLYFYWYRQILGQKVEFLVSFYNNEISEKSEIFDDQFSVERPDGSNFTLKIRSTKLEDSAMYFCASSPQDTYEQYFGPGTRLTVT.

The chain links TRBV6-5 to TRBJ1-1; D might be TRBD1 (6 bases). The length of the CDR3 is 14 residues. V was clipped by 6 bases and J by 1 base, with 12 bases between them. Per germline, CDR1 MNHEY and CDR2 SVGAGI. The CDR3 DNA reads as TGTGCCAGCAGGATGACAGGCCCGAACACTGAAGCTTTCTTT. It is translated as CASRMTGPNTEAFF.

This chain uses TRBV10-2 with TRBJ2-3; perhaps TRBD1 as D (6 bases). This CDR3 comprises 14 residues. CDR1 is WSHSY and CDR2 is SAAADI in the germline V gene. V was trimmed by 4 bases and J by 2 bases, leaving 10 bases between them. The DNA for the CDR3 is TGCGCCAGCAGTGTGTGGGGGCCCACAGATACGCAGTATTTT. This gives the protein CASSVWGPTDTQYF.

V gene TRBV21-1 combines with J gene TRBJ1-1. TRBV21-1 counts as a pseudogene. This CDR3 region has 9 residues. In DNA, the CDR3 is TGTGCCAGCAACCCTAAAGCTTTCTTT. Its translation: CASNPKAFF.

The chain uses TRBV3-1 (or the pseudogene TRBV3-2) and TRBJ2-7; no definite D call. V was shortened by 2 bases and J by 0 bases, with 14 bases between the two germline ends. In germline, CDR1 is LGHDT, CDR2 YNNKEL (reference sequence). The CDR3 totals 16 residues. The CDR3 DNA is TGTGCCAGCAGCCAAACCCCGACGTCGCCCTCCTACGAGCAGTACTTC. Protein product: CASSQTPTSPSYEQYF.

As concerns this clone: Other DNA sequences in the same sample also yield this CDR3. The chain couples TRBV5-1 to TRBJ1-1; 8 positions match TRBD1. Per germline, CDR1 SGHRS and CDR2 YFSETQ. Trimming cost V 3 bases and J 1 base; bases outside gene matches: 2. The CDR3 has 14 amino acids. The CDR3 is CASSSQGGNTEAFF. CDR3 coding DNA: TGCGCCAGCAGCTCACAGGGGGGGAACACTGAAGCTTTCTTT.

This chain joins TRBV6-7 and TRBJ1-1, with D uncertain. TRBV6-7 is filed as an ORF, its function uncertain. The CDR3 runs to 15 residues. V lost 4 bases and J lost 0, with 12 bases in between. CDR3 protein: CASSSLPVLNTEAFF. CDR3 nucleotides: TGTGCCAGCAGTTCCCTCCCCGTCCTGAACACTGAAGCTTTCTTT.

The rearrangement uses TRBV10-2 and TRBJ2-2; no clear D. The CDR3 runs to 16 residues. V lost 6 bases, J lost 0 bases, and 14 bases lay in between. The germline V gene has CDR1 WSHSY and CDR2 SAAADI. This chain's CDR3 is CASRTAANSNTGELFF. The CDR3, as DNA: TGCGCCAGCAGGACGGCGGCTAACTCGAACACCGGGGAGCTGTTTTTT.

J is TRBJ1-5 and V is TRBV7-9; possibly TRBD1 for D (6 bases). Germline lookup yields CDR1 SEHNR and CDR2 FQNEAQ (reference sequence). The CDR3 totals 14 residues. Trimming took off 8 bases at V and 1 base at J, with 12 bases between the two ends. The CDR3 DNA is TGTGCCAGCGGCCCGGGGGGCAGCAATCAGCCCCAGCATTTT. This encodes CASGPGGSNQPQHF.

This clone was picked up one time. The V and J genes are TRBV28 and TRBJ2-1, with 11 bases matching TRBD2. CDR3 length: 15 residues. In germline, CDR1 is MDHEN, CDR2 SYDVKM. The V and J ends lost 3 bases and 12 bases, in that order; junction bases with no gene match: 10. The CDR3 reads CASSFSASGRLMQFF. In DNA form, the CDR3 reads TGTGCCAGCAGTTTCTCGGCTAGCGGGAGGCTTATGCAGTTCTTC.

The V and J genes are TRBV27 and TRBJ2-1; D possibly corresponds to TRBD2 (6 bases). Germline loops: CDR1 MNHEY, CDR2 SMNVEV (reference sequence). Deletions cut 1 base from V and 9 bases from J, with 22 bases between. This CDR3 has 17 residues. In nucleotides, the CDR3 is TGTGCCAGCAGTTTATTAGAGGATCGGGACGGGGGAACTGAGCAGTTCTTC. Its translation is CASSLLEDRDGGTEQFF.

A single count supports this clone. The rearrangement uses TRBV5-1 and TRBJ2-1, with D possibly TRBD2 on 5 matching bases. Trimming removed 1 base at V and 6 bases at J, with 11 bases between. The CDR3 runs 14 residues. Germline CDR1 reads SGHRS; CDR2 reads YFSETQ. The CDR3 sequence is CASSLRLAANEQFF. CDR3 in DNA: TGCGCCAGCAGCTTGCGTCTAGCTGCCAATGAGCAGTTCTTC.

This chain joins TRBV11-2 and TRBJ2-7, with D perhaps being TRBD1 or TRBD2 (5 bases each). Germline V gives CDR1 SGHAT, CDR2 FQNNGV. Trimming removed 1 base from V and 2 bases from J, with 12 bases in between. This CDR3 contains 15 residues. This chain's CDR3 is CASSLGWDGTYEQYF. The CDR3 region has the DNA TGTGCCAGCAGCTTAGGATGGGACGGCACCTACGAGCAGTACTTC. Filled out from reference TRBV11-2 and TRBJ2-7, the complete variable domain reads EAGVAQSPRYKIIEKRQSVAFWCNPISGHATLYWYQQILGQGPKLLIQFQNNGVVDDSQLPKDRFSAERLKGVDSTLKIQPAKLEDSAVYLCASSLGWDGTYEQYFGPGTRLTVT.

This clone was picked up one time. The chain joins TRBV29-1 to TRBJ2-2; D is undetermined. This CDR3 contains 15 residues. Between the trimmed V and J ends, which lost 0 bases and 5 bases, there was a span of 13 bases. Germline V gene sequence: CDR1 SQVTM, CDR2 ANQGSEA. The CDR3 loop reads CSVEDPALGTGELFF. CDR3 nucleotide sequence: TGCAGCGTTGAAGATCCTGCACTCGGAACCGGGGAGCTGTTTTTT.

The genes are TRBV7-9 and TRBJ2-1, with D possibly TRBD2 on 5 matching bases. There are 13 residues in the CDR3. V lost 5 bases and J lost 5, with 10 bases in between. Looked up from germline, CDR1 is SEHNR and CDR2 is FQNEAQ (reference sequence). The CDR3 spells CASSESGDNEQFF. The CDR3 DNA follows: TGTGCCAGCAGCGAAAGCGGCGACAATGAGCAGTTCTTC.

The gene calls are TRBV7-2 and TRBJ2-1, with 8 positions matching TRBD1. With V trimmed by 5 bases and J by 5 bases, 14 bases remained unmatched. The germline gives CDR1 SGHTA, CDR2 FQGNSA. The length of the CDR3 is 17 residues. CDR3 residues: CASSPRGGQGSNNEQFF. CDR3 coding DNA: TGTGCCAGCAGCCCTAGGGGCGGACAGGGATCTAACAATGAGCAGTTCTTC. Complete variable domain (other parts from reference TRBV7-2 and TRBJ2-1): GAGVSQSPSNKVTEKGKDVELRCDPISGHTALYWYRQSLGQGLEFLIYFQGNSAPDKSGLPSDRFSAERTGGSVSTLTIQRTQQEDSAVYLCASSPRGGQGSNNEQFFGPGTRLTVL.